Listed here is a single TCR beta chain. These data belong to a study of blood T cell repertoires in COVID-19. Study-wide background: Material from acute and convalescent COVID-19 was sourced from the United States, Italy and Spain. PBMCs, B-cell-depleted T cells, or T cells were the source of the cDNA or gDNA that made up the material.

Repertoires were generated with immunoSEQ multiplex PCR, while TCRdb's copy carries only in-frame clones and drops some. The sample lists 200,000 to 250,000 clones, around 86% seen once, with 10% to 13% in the top ten. V lost 0 bases and J lost 0, with 9 bases in between. The CDR3 is made up of 15 amino acids. The V gene's germline CDR1 is SGHAT and CDR2 FQNNGV. The V call is TRBV11-2, the J call TRBJ2-7; D is ambiguous. The clonotype comes from a woman aged 50 to 65 with COVID-19, enrolled during active disease. Source material: peripheral blood. CDR3 loop: CASSLDRRSSYEQYF. The CDR3 region has the DNA TGTGCCAGCAGCTTAGATAGAAGGAGCTCCTACGAGCAGTACTTC.